This T cell receptor beta chain originates from a study of cytomegalovirus exposure and HLA in healthy donors. Turning to the study itself: An earlier analysis found some 100 million unique TCR beta sequences from about 190 million T cells.

Concerning this clone itself: The antigen remains unidentified.

PCR employed 60 Vbeta and 13 Jbeta primers. Assay: immunoSEQ multiplex PCR; the TCRdb copy retains only in-frame clones and omits some. The data contain about 130,000 clones, approximately 80% of them singletons. From germline, CDR1 is SNHLY and CDR2 FYNNEI. The CDR3 loop spans 15 amino acids. Trimming took off 7 bases at V and 1 base at J, with 16 bases between the two ends. Notes on the study in general: The later analysis indicated that the majority of CMV-associated TCR beta chains appeared HLA-restricted. Common viral pathogens seemed, in a later analysis, to connect with several of the most significant clusters.

This receptor was taken from a man aged 50-60 years in good health and CMV-seronegative. Sample: PBMCs. The rearrangement uses TRBV2 and TRBJ1-1; tentatively, D is TRBD1 (5 bases). DNA of the CDR3: TGTGCCAGCAAGGATGGGGCTGACCGGAACACTGAAGCTTTCTTT. It yields the protein CASKDGADRNTEAFF.